Listed below are T cell receptor beta chains from one sample, sequenced in a study of vaccination and CD4 T cells after COVID-19. A single record per CDR3 protein comes from TCRdb applying MiXCR to the PCR reads. The table records 5,000 to 7,500 distinct CDR3 sequences, approximately 52% of them present only once. For these TCRs, the target antigens are not known. Sequences were obtained from CD4+ T cells from blood, cultured in vitro. The receptor set was obtained from a human donor in good health. Both conserved end residues are part of each CDR3. D genes are given only for firm matches. Part of the rows lack a size; the others show once, few, many or a class for expanded clones.

J gene | D gene | V gene | CDR3 length | clone size | CDR3 protein | CDR3 DNA
TRBJ1-2 | NA | TRBV12-3/TRBV12-4 | 13 | NA | CASSLAPVYGYTF | TGTGCCAGCAGTCTCGCGCCAGTCTATGGCTACACCTTC
TRBJ2-1 | NA | TRBV20-1 | 12 | NA | CSARPGASEQFF | TGCAGTGCTAGACCGGGGGCGAGTGAGCAGTTCTTC
TRBJ1-6 | NA | TRBV20-1 | 14 | few | CSARVGAENSPLHF | TGCAGTGCTAGAGTCGGGGCGGAAAATTCACCCCTCCACTTT
TRBJ2-5 | TRBD1 | TRBV20-1 | 14 | NA | CSAIKGQGTETQYF | TGCAGTGCGATAAAGGGACAGGGAACGGAGACCCAGTACTTC
TRBJ2-3 | TRBD2 | TRBV6-2/TRBV6-3 | 16 | NA | CASSYPQGGVTDTQYF | TGTGCCAGCAGTTACCCCCAGGGAGGGGTTACAGATACGCAGTATTTT
TRBJ1-6 | TRBD1 | TRBV27 | 16 | few | CASSSATGGEPSPLHF | TGTGCCAGCAGTTCCGCGACAGGGGGCGAGCCTTCACCCCTCCACTTT
TRBJ2-5 | NA | TRBV11-2 | 15 | NA | CASSLDLGEQETQYF | TGTGCCAGCAGCTTAGATCTGGGAGAACAAGAGACCCAGTACTTC
TRBJ1-2 | TRBD1 | TRBV6-2/TRBV6-3 | 19 | NA | CASSGGVWNRGPVNYGYTF | TGTGCCAGCAGTGGAGGGGTCTGGAACAGGGGGCCCGTTAACTATGGCTACACCTTC
TRBJ1-1 | TRBD1 | TRBV6-1 | 23 | NA | CASSLGKDRVELVRRGANTEAFF | TGTGCCAGCAGTCTCGGGAAAGACAGGGTAGAGTTGGTCAGGAGGGGGGCGAACACTGAAGCTTTCTTT
TRBJ1-6 | NA | TRBV28 | 16 | NA | CASSPGALPKASPLHF | TGTGCCAGCAGTCCAGGGGCCTTGCCCAAGGCATCACCCCTCCACTTT
TRBJ2-7 | TRBD2 | TRBV27 | 14 | few | CASTLTSGMFEQYF | TGTGCCAGCACCTTGACTAGCGGGATGTTCGAGCAGTACTTC
TRBJ2-7 | TRBD1 | TRBV5-1 | 15 | NA | CASSRGQVHSYEQYF | TGCGCCAGCAGCCGGGGACAGGTCCACTCCTACGAGCAGTACTTC
TRBJ2-4 | NA | TRBV15 | 15 | NA | CATSSRQGSKNIQYF | TGTGCCACCAGCTCCCGCCAGGGGTCCAAAAACATTCAGTACTTC
TRBJ1-5 | NA | TRBV20-1 | 15 | NA | CSAPSDGNSNQPQHF | TGCAGTGCTCCTTCGGACGGAAATAGCAATCAGCCCCAGCATTTT
TRBJ1-2 | NA | TRBV5-6 | 14 | NA | CASEEGSLNYGYTF | TGTGCCAGCGAAGAGGGCAGCCTTAACTATGGCTACACCTTC
TRBJ1-1 | NA | TRBV28 | 21 | NA | CASSYTWDIDLRYGMNTEAFF | TGTGCCAGCAGTTATACCTGGGACATCGATCTTCGATATGGCATGAACACTGAAGCTTTCTTT
TRBJ2-2 | NA | TRBV24-1 | 15 | NA | CATSDGRGSSGELFF | TGTGCCACCAGTGACGGCAGGGGATCGTCCGGGGAGCTGTTTTTT
TRBJ2-1 | NA | TRBV27 | 12 | NA | CASTRYDNEQFF | TGTGCCAGCACGCGGTATGACAATGAGCAGTTCTTC
TRBJ2-5 | TRBD2 | TRBV7-6 | 17 | few | CASSRAGTSGRQETQYF | TGTGCCAGCAGCCGAGCCGGGACTAGCGGGAGACAAGAGACCCAGTACTTC
TRBJ2-7 | TRBD2 | TRBV27 | 16 | few | CASRTSGGVRSYEQYF | TGTGCCAGCAGAACCTCGGGGGGTGTTAGGTCCTACGAGCAGTACTTC
TRBJ2-7 | TRBD1 | TRBV19 | 17 | few | CASSAPRRGTGIGEQYF | TGTGCCAGTAGTGCTCCTCGCCGCGGGACAGGTATTGGCGAGCAGTACTTC
TRBJ1-2 | NA | TRBV2 | 11 | NA | CASSDRYGYTF | TGTGCCAGCAGTGACAGATATGGCTACACCTTC
TRBJ2-3 | TRBD2 | TRBV7-6 | 16 | NA | CASSGQGSGRTDTQYF | TGTGCCAGCAGCGGTCAGGGTAGCGGGAGGACAGATACGCAGTATTTT